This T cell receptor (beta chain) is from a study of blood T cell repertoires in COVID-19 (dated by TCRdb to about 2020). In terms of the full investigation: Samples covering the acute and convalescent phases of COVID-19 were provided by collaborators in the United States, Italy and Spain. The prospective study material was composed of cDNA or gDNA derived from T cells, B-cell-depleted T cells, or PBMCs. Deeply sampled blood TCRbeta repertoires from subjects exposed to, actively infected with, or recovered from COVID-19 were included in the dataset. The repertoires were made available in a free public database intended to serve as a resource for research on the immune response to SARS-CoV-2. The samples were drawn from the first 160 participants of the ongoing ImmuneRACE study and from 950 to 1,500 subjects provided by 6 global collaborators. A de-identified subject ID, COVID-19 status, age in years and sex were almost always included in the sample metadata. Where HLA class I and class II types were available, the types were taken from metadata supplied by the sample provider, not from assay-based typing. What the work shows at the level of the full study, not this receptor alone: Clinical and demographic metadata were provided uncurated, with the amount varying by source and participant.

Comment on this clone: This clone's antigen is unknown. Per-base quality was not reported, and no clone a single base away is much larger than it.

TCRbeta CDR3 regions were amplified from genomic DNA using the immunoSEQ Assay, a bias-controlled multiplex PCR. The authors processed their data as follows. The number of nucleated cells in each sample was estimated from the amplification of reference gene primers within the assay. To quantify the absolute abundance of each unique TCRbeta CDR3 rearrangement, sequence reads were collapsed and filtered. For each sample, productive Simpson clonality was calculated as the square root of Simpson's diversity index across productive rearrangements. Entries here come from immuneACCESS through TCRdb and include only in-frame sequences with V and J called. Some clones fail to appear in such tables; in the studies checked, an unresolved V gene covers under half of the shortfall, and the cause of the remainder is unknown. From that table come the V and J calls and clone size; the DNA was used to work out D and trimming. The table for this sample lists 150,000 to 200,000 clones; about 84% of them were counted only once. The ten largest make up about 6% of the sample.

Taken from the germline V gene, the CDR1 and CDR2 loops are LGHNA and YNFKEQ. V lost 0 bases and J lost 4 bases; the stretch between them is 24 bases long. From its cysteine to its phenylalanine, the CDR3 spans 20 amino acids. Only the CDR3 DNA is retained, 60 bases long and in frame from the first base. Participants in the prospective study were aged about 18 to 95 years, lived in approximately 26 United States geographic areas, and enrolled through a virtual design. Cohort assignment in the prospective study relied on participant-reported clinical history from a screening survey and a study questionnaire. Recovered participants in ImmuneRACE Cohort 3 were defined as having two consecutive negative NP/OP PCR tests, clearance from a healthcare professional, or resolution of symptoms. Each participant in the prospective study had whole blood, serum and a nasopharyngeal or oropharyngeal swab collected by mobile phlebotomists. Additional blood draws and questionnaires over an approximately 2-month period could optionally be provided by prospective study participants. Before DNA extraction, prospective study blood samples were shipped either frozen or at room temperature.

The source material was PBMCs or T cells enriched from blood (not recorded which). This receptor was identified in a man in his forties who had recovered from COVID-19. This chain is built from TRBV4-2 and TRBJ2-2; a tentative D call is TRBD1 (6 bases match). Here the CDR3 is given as CASSQEGWGYRELGTGELFF. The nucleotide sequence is TGTGCCAGCAGCCAAGAAGGGTGGGGATACAGGGAGTTAGGCACCGGGGAGCTGTTTTTT.